Shown below are 26 T cell receptor beta chains from a single sample sequenced in a study of radiotherapy plus CTLA-4 blockade in lung cancer. TCRdb's table, derived via immunoSEQ multiplex PCR, lists solely in-frame clones and lacks some. The sample lists roughly 97,000 clones; roughly 74% were seen once. The sequences come from peripheral blood, collected from a patient treated with radiotherapy plus ipilimumab. Receptor source: a human donor with non-small cell lung cancer who had a partial response to radiotherapy plus ipilimumab. Some clones in this sample may be carry-over from other donors' samples.

This chain links TRBV4-1 with TRBJ2-1; 13 bases line up with TRBD2. V lost 3 bases and J lost 9; bases outside the gene matches: 8. Germline loops: CDR1 MGHRA, CDR2 YSYEKL. There are 16 residues in the CDR3. The CDR3 is CASSHRGLAGVVEQFF. The CDR3 DNA is TGCGCCAGCAGCCATCGTGGACTAGCGGGAGTGGTTGAGCAGTTCTTC.

The chain uses TRBV18 and TRBJ1-2; the D is unclear. Germline CDR1 reads KGHSH; CDR2 reads LQKENI. V was shortened by 1 base and J by 7 bases, with 16 bases between the two germline ends. The CDR3 extends over 15 amino acids. CDR3 sequence reads: CASSPRGRTTGGYTF. CDR3 nucleotides: TGTGCCAGCTCACCACGTGGGAGAACGACGGGTGGCTACACCTTC. Full variable domain (remainder filled in from reference TRBV18 and TRBJ1-2): NAGVMQNPRHLVRRRGQEARLRCSPMKGHSHVYWYRQLPEEGLKFMVYLQKENIIDESGMPKERFSAEFPKEGPSILRIQQVVRGDSAAYFCASSPRGRTTGGYTFGSGTRLTVV.

This chain connects TRBV18 to TRBJ2-5; 9 bases match TRBD2. Germline V gives CDR1 KGHSH, CDR2 LQKENI. V dropped 0 bases and J dropped 3; count of bases not matched to a gene: 2. This CDR3 has 15 amino acids. The CDR3 reads CASSPPGLAKETQYF. CDR3 nucleotides: TGTGCCAGCTCACCACCGGGACTAGCCAAAGAGACCCAGTACTTC.

The CDR3 here is CASTDLGQFNSPEEQYF. CDR3 DNA sequence: TGTGCCAGCACCGATCTGGGACAGTTTAATTCCCCGGAAGAGCAGTACTTC. The chain links TRBV7-9 to TRBJ2-7; 7 nucleotides agree with TRBD1. The V gene's germline CDR1 is SEHNR and CDR2 FQNEAQ (reference sequence). The CDR3 has 17 residues. V trimming: 7 bases; J trimming: 7 bases; junction bases outside the gene matches: 22. The full variable domain, its missing parts supplied by reference TRBV7-9 and TRBJ2-7, is DTGVSQNPRHKITKRGQNVTFRCDPISEHNRLYWYRQTLGQGPEFLTYFQNEAQLEKSRLLSDRFSAERPKGSFSTLEIQRTEQGDSAMYLCASTDLGQFNSPEEQYFGPGTRLTVT.

This clone was seen a handful of times. The chain links TRBV4-2 to TRBJ2-7; 10 bases agree with TRBD2. The CDR3 spans 15 residues. J was trimmed by 2 bases and V by 0 bases; bases with no gene match: 1. The V gene's germline CDR1 is LGHNA and CDR2 YNFKEQ. CDR3 bases: TGTGCCAGCAGCCAAGAACTAGCGGGACCCTACGAGCAGTACTTC. Translation: CASSQELAGPYEQYF.

The genes are TRBV5-5 and TRBJ1-6, with a weak D call TRBD1 (5 bases). V dropped 4 bases and J dropped 10 bases, with 21 bases sitting between them. CDR1 and CDR2 (germline): SGHKS, YYEKEE (reference sequence). CDR3 size: 16 residues. CDR3 in DNA: TGTGCCAGCAGCCCACCCCCCGTCCAGGGTAGCTCACCCCTCCACTTT. Encoded protein: CASSPPPVQGSSPLHF. The full variable domain, its missing parts supplied by reference TRBV5-5 and TRBJ1-6, is DAGVTQSPTHLIKTRGQQVTLRCSPISGHKSVSWYQQVLGQGPQFIFQYYEKEERGRGNFPDRFSARQFPNYSSELNVNALLLGDSALYLCASSPPPVQGSSPLHFGNGTRLTVT.

The chain has TRBV19 and TRBJ2-5, with D perhaps matching TRBD1 (5 bases). TRBJ2-7 explains the end of the DNA better; the J call may be wrong. The CDR3 extends over 14 amino acids. Germline CDR1 reads LNHDA; CDR2 reads SQIVND (reference sequence). Here the CDR3 reads CASSMDRWGDEQYF. Written as DNA, the CDR3 is TGTGCCAGTAGTATGGATAGGTGGGGCGACGAGCAGTACTTC.

This clone was counted a few times. The gene calls are TRBV10-1 and TRBJ2-7; D perhaps matches TRBD1 (6 bases). Germline CDR1 WNHNN, CDR2 SYGVQD (reference sequence). The CDR3 consists of 13 residues. With 3 bases removed from V and 9 bases from J, the gap between germline ends came to 15 bases. CDR3 amino acids: CASSDPQGSGQYF. CDR3 sequence (DNA): TGCGCCAGCAGTGACCCCCAGGGGTCTGGGCAGTACTTC.

The V gene is TRBV6-5, the J gene TRBJ1-6; D is perhaps TRBD1 (6 bases). V lost 0 bases and J 15 bases, leaving 15 bases between the germline ends. Per the germline V gene, CDR1 is MNHEY and CDR2 is SVGAGI. The CDR3 has 14 residues. The CDR3 loop is CASSYSPYGGLLHF. The CDR3 region has the DNA TGTGCCAGCAGTTACTCACCCTATGGGGGCCTCCTCCACTTT.

In its sample, this clone was seen once. The rearrangement joins TRBV4-2 to TRBJ2-3, with TRBD1 identical over 7 bases. Germline V gene data show CDR1 as LGHNA and CDR2 as YNFKEQ. V gave up 3 bases and J gave up 2 bases; unmatched junction bases: 5. The CDR3 covers 15 residues. CDR3 bases: TGTGCCAGCAGCCAGCAACAGGGGACCACAGATACGCAGTATTTT. Protein sequence: CASSQQQGTTDTQYF.

V is TRBV28 and J is TRBJ2-5; 15 nucleotides align to TRBD2. The CDR3 is made up of 16 amino acids. Per the germline V gene, CDR1 is MDHEN and CDR2 is SYDVKM. V lost 6 bases and J lost 2; bases outside the gene matches: 4. The CDR3 bases are TGTGCCAGCAGCATGGGGACTAGCGGGGGGCAAGAGACCCAGTACTTC. Its translation is CASSMGTSGGQETQYF.

This rearrangement joins TRBV6-5 to TRBJ1-2, with 7 positions matching TRBD1. After removal of 3 bases from V and 5 bases from J, the junction contained 6 bases not matched to a gene. The CDR3 runs to 14 residues. Germline loops: CDR1 MNHEY, CDR2 SVGAGI. CDR3 protein: CASSYRQGSYGYTF. For the CDR3, the DNA is TGTGCCAGCAGTTATAGACAGGGCTCATATGGCTACACCTTC.

This sequence joins TRBV7-8 and TRBJ2-3; D uncertain. The CDR3 spans 12 residues. CDR1 SGHVS and CDR2 FQNEAQ come from the germline V gene. V was pared by 3 bases and J by 4 bases, with 5 bases between. The CDR3 DNA is TGTGCCAGCAGCTTCAATGCAGATACGCAGTATTTT. Its translation: CASSFNADTQYF.

This clone came up once. V is TRBV6-5 and J is TRBJ1-5, with 7 bases that match TRBD1. With V trimmed by 4 bases and J by 5 bases, 11 bases remained unmatched. This CDR3 has 16 residues. In germline, CDR1 is MNHEY, CDR2 SVGAGI. This CDR3 reads CASSSQTRTGYQPQHF. The CDR3 DNA sequence: TGTGCCAGCAGTTCACAGACACGGACAGGATATCAGCCCCAGCATTTT.

The chain employs TRBV6-6 and TRBJ2-3; 7 positions match TRBD2. The CDR3 has 15 amino acids. Germline lookup yields CDR1 MNHNY and CDR2 SVGAGI (reference sequence). Unmatched junction bases numbered 6, after V lost 0 bases and J lost 6 bases. The CDR3 region is CASSYSMTSWDTQYF. The CDR3 nucleotides are TGTGCCAGCAGTTACTCGATGACTAGCTGGGATACGCAGTATTTT.

This clone was observed a single time. The J gene is TRBJ2-7, the V gene TRBV2; tentative D call: TRBD2 (5 bases). The CDR3 runs 15 residues. Trimming left V 4 bases short and J 6 bases short, with 19 bases between. CDR1 and CDR2 (germline): SNHLY, FYNNEI. CDR3 bases: TGTGCCAGCAGTGTAATGAGGGAGCGGCTTCGCGAGCAGTACTTC. Translating it yields CASSVMRERLREQYF.

V is TRBV5-6 and J is TRBJ1-1, with a tentative D call TRBD1 (6 bases). Per the germline V gene, CDR1 is SGHDT and CDR2 is YYEEEE. This CDR3 has 15 amino acids. Trimming stripped 0 bases from V and 7 bases from J, with 16 bases between. The CDR3 spells CASSLVGRGASEAFF. CDR3 in DNA: TGTGCCAGCAGCTTGGTGGGCAGGGGAGCGAGTGAAGCTTTCTTT.

The rearrangement uses TRBV28 and TRBJ1-4; a weak D match, TRBD1 (5 bases). The CDR3 is 14 amino acids. V gave up 6 bases and J gave up 10 bases, with 18 bases separating them. Germline V gene lookup returns CDR1 MDHEN and CDR2 SYDVKM. The CDR3 spells CASRGGTASGKLFF. The CDR3 DNA sequence: TGTGCCAGCAGGGGGGGAACAGCCAGCGGAAAACTGTTTTTT.

The chain recombines TRBV5-4 with TRBJ2-7, with D maybe TRBD1 (5 bases). The germline CDR1 and CDR2 sequences are SGHNT and YYREEE (reference sequence). Trimming took off 1 base at V and 2 bases at J, with 7 bases between the two ends. The CDR3 contains 13 residues. CDR3 DNA sequence: TGTGCCAGCAGCTTGACAGGAGCCTACGAGCAGTACTTC. This codes for CASSLTGAYEQYF. The entire variable domain, with the rest obtained from reference TRBV5-4 and TRBJ2-7, is as follows: ETGVTQSPTHLIKTRGQQVTLRCSSQSGHNTVSWYQQALGQGPQFIFQYYREEENGRGNFPPRFSGLQFPNYSSELNVNALELDDSALYLCASSLTGAYEQYFGPGTRLTVT.

The chain employs TRBV6-1 and TRBJ2-5; 9 bases are shared with TRBD1. Gene TRBJ2-7 matches the end of the DNA better, so the J call may be wrong. CDR1 MNHNS and CDR2 SASEGT come from the germline V gene. The CDR3 consists of 13 residues. The CDR3 reads CASRTGAAYEQYF. CDR3 DNA: TGTGCCAGCCGGACAGGGGCGGCCTACGAGCAGTACTTC.

The rearrangement uses TRBV5-1 and TRBJ1-2; no clear D gene. From germline, CDR1 is SGHRS and CDR2 YFSETQ. With 3 bases removed from V and 7 bases from J, the gap between germline ends came to 16 bases. This CDR3 contains 14 residues. CDR3 coding DNA: TGCGCCAGCAGCTCCCCGACAAATCCAGGTGGCTACACCTTC. It specifies CASSSPTNPGGYTF.

This clone appeared a single time. This rearrangement joins TRBV6-6 to TRBJ1-6, with 9 bases matching TRBD1. The germline gives CDR1 MNHNY, CDR2 SVGAGI (reference sequence). This CDR3 region has 15 residues. J lost 8 bases, V lost 3 bases, and 5 bases had no gene match. The CDR3 reads CASSYSGQGYSPLHF. CDR3 coding DNA: TGTGCCAGCAGTTATTCGGGACAGGGTTATTCACCCCTCCACTTT.

The gene calls are TRBV5-4 and TRBJ2-3, with TRBD2 as a possible D gene (5 bases). Germline assignment: CDR1 SGHNT and CDR2 YYREEE (reference sequence). Trimming left V 3 bases short and J 6 bases short, with 14 bases between. This CDR3 contains 14 residues. The CDR3: CASSYPGRRDTQYF. In DNA form, the CDR3 reads TGTGCCAGCAGCTACCCCGGCCGGAGGGATACGCAGTATTTT.

In this sample, this clone turned up once. V usage is TRBV11-3 and J usage is TRBJ2-1; 9 bases fit TRBD1. CDR1 SGHNT and CDR2 YENEEA come from the germline V gene. CDR3 length: 17 residues. Trimming removed 0 bases from V and 7 bases from J; junction bases left unmatched: 10. CDR3 protein: CASSLDGGTGSVNEQFF. Written as DNA, the CDR3 is TGTGCCAGCAGCTTAGATGGAGGGACAGGGTCTGTTAATGAGCAGTTCTTC.

CDR3 bases: TGTGCCAGCAGCCCAACCATAGCGGGAGGGATAAACGAGCAGTACTTC. It translates to CASSPTIAGGINEQYF. The chain joins TRBV7-6 to TRBJ2-7; TRBD2 matches 11 bases. CDR1 and CDR2 from the germline V gene are SGHVS and FNYEAQ. Losses at the gene ends were 5 bases for V and 5 bases for J; bases not matched to a gene: 11. This CDR3 has 16 amino acids. Full variable domain (remainder filled in from reference TRBV7-6 and TRBJ2-7): GAGVSQSPRYKVTKRGQDVALRCDPISGHVSLYWYRQALGQGPEFLTYFNYEAQQDKSGLPNDRFSAERPEGSISTLTIQRTEQRDSAMYRCASSPTIAGGINEQYFGPGTRLTVT.

This clone was detected a few times. The V gene is TRBV27, the J gene TRBJ2-4; D might be TRBD1 (6 bases). Looked up from germline, CDR1 is MNHEY and CDR2 is SMNVEV (reference sequence). Trimming left V 9 bases short and J 5 bases short, with 14 bases between. This CDR3 spans 13 amino acids. The CDR3 here is CASSRDTQNIQYF. The CDR3 DNA reads as TGTGCCAGTAGCCGGGACACACAAAACATTCAGTACTTC.